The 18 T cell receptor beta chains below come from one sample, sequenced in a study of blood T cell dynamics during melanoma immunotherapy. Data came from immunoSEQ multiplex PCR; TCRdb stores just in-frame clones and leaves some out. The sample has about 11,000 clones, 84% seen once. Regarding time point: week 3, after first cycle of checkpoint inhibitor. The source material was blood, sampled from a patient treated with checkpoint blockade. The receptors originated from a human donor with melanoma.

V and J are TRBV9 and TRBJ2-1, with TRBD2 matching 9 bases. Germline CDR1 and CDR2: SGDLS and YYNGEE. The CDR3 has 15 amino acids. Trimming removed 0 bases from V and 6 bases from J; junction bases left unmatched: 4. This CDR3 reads CASSVGPSGANEQFF. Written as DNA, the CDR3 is TGTGCCAGCAGCGTAGGCCCTAGCGGGGCCAATGAGCAGTTCTTC.

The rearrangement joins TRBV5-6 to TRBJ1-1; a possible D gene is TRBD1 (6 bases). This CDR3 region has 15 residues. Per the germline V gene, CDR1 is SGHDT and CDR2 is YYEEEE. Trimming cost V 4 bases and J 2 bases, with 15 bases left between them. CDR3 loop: CASSARDIFNTEAFF. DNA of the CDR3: TGTGCCAGCAGCGCCCGGGACATTTTTAACACTGAAGCTTTCTTT.

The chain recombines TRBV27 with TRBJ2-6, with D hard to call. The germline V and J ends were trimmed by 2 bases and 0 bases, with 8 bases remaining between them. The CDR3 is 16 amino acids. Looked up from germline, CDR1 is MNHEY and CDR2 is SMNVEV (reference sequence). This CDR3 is CASSLRADSGANVLTF. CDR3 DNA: TGTGCCAGCAGTTTAAGGGCAGACTCTGGGGCCAACGTCCTGACTTTC.

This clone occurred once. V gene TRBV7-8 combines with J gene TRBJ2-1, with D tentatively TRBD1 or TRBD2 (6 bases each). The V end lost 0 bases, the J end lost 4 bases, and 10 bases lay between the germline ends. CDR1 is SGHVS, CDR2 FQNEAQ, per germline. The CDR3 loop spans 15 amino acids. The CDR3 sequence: CASSLAGGRYNEQFF. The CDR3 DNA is TGTGCCAGCAGCTTAGCGGGGGGCCGTTACAATGAGCAGTTCTTC.

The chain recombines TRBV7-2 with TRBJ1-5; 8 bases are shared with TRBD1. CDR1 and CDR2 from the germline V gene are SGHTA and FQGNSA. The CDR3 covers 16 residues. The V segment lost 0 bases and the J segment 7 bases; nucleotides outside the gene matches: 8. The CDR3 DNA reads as TGTGCCAGCAGCTTAGCGGTGGGGCAGGGGGCGCAGCCCCAGCATTTT. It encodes CASSLAVGQGAQPQHF.

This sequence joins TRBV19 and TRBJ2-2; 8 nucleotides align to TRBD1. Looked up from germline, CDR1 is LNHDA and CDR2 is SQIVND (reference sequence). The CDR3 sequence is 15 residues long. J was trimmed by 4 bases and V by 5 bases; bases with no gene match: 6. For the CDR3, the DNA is TGTGCCAGTAGTCAACAGGGGGGTAGCACCGGGGAGCTGTTTTTT. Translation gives CASSQQGGSTGELFF.

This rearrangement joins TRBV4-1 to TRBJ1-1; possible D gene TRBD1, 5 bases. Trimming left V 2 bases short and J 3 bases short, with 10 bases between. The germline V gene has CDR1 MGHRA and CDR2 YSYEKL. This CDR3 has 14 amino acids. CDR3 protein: CASSQRDRDTEAFF. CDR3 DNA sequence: TGCGCCAGCAGCCAACGGGACCGAGACACTGAAGCTTTCTTT.

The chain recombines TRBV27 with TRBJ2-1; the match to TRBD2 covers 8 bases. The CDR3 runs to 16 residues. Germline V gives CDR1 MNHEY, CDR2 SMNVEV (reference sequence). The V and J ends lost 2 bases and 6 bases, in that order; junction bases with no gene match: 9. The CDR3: CASSLVTSGGGNEQFF. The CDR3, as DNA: TGTGCCAGCAGTTTAGTCACTAGCGGTGGAGGCAATGAGCAGTTCTTC.

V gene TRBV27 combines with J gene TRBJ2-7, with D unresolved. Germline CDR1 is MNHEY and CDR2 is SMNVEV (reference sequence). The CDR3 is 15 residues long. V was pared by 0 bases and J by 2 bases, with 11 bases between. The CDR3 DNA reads TGTGCCAGCAGTTTATCGGCGGACGGAACCTACGAGCAGTACTTC. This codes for CASSLSADGTYEQYF.

The CDR3 DNA is TGTGCCAGCAGCAAAGCATGCGGGGGGATTCGAGAGAGACCCGGTGCAAATCAGCCCCAGCATTTT. This gives the protein CASSKACGGIRERPGANQPQHF. This chain links TRBV21-1 with TRBJ1-5. TRBV21-1 is designated a pseudogene. The CDR3 consists of 22 residues.

CDR3 sequence reads: CASSAVASIQETQYF. CDR3 coding DNA: TGTGCCAGCAGCGCTGTAGCGAGTATTCAAGAGACCCAGTACTTC. The chain has TRBV7-2 and TRBJ2-5; perhaps TRBD2 as D (5 bases). Germline CDR1 is SGHTA and CDR2 is FQGNSA. The CDR3 covers 15 residues. V shed 5 bases and J shed 2 bases, with 15 bases lying between them.

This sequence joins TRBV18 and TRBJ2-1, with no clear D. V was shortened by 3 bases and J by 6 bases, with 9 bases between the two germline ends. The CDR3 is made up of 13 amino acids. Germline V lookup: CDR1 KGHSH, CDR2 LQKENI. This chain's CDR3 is CASSPPFSNEQFF. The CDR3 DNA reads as TGTGCCAGCTCACCCCCTTTTAGCAATGAGCAGTTCTTC.

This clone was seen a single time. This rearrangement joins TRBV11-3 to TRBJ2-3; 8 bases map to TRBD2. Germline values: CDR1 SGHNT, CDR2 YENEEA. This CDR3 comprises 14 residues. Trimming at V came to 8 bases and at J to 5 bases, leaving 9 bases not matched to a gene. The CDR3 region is CASGLMSGGDTQYF. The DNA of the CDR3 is TGTGCCAGCGGCCTTATGAGCGGGGGAGATACGCAGTATTTT.

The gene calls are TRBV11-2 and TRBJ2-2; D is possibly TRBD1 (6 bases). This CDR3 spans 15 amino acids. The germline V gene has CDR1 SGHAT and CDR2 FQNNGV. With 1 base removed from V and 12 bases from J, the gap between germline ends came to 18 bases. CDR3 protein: CASSLGQAAQSKLFF. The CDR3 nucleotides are TGTGCCAGCAGCTTAGGACAGGCGGCTCAATCGAAGCTGTTTTTT.

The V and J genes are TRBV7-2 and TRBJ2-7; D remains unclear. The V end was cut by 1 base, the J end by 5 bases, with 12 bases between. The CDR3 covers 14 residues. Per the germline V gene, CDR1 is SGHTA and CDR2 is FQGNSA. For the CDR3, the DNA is TGTGCCAGCAGCTTAGGGACCCTGGGCCACGAGCAGTACTTC. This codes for CASSLGTLGHEQYF.

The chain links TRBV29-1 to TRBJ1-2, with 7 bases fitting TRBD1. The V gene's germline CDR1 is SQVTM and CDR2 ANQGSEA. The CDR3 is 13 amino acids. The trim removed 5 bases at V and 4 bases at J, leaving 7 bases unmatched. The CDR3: CSVRDSHRYGYTF. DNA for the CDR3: TGCAGCGTTCGGGACAGCCACCGCTATGGCTACACCTTC.

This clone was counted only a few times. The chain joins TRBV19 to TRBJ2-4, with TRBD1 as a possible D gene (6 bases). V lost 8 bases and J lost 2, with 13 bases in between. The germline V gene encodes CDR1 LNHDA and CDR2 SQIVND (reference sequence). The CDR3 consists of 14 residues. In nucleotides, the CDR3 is TGTGCCAGTGCCAACAGGGTTCCCAAAAACATTCAGTACTTC. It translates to CASANRVPKNIQYF.

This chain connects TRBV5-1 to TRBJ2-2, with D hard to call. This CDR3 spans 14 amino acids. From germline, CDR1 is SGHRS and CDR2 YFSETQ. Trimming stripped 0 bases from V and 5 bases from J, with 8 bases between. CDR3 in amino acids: CASSLDDPTGELFF. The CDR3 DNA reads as TGCGCCAGCAGCTTGGACGACCCGACCGGGGAGCTGTTTTTT.